This T cell receptor beta chain is drawn from a study of neurological immune-mediated disorders. The unsorted libraries were made from 2 million PBMCs kept at -80 C. The study, taken as a whole, reports: Expansion of TCR clones was greatest in HTLV-1-associated myelopathy and smallest in multiple sclerosis, where it fell below that of healthy controls. The study found no CDR3 amino acid sequences shared by expanded clones across subjects, suggesting private repertoires in all groups.

The cDNA was synthesized by 5'RACE incorporating 10-nucleotide random UMIs. TCRdb analysed the 5' RACE reads with MiXCR anew, one entry per CDR3 protein. The sample lists roughly 25,000 distinct CDR3 sequences, 6.5% to 8.5% occurring once. Germline CDR1 reads SGHRS; CDR2 reads YFSETQ. V gave up 4 bases and J gave up 6 bases, with 15 bases separating them. This CDR3 region has 14 residues. In its sample, this clonotype was seen many times. Its target is not known. This TCR was sampled from a woman in her 40s in good health. The rearrangement links TRBV5-1 to TRBJ2-3, with D perhaps TRBD2 (6 bases). The sample was PBMCs. The CDR3 spells CASSPRDFGDTQYF. The CDR3 DNA is TGCGCCAGCAGCCCCCGGGACTTTGGCGATACGCAGTATTTT.